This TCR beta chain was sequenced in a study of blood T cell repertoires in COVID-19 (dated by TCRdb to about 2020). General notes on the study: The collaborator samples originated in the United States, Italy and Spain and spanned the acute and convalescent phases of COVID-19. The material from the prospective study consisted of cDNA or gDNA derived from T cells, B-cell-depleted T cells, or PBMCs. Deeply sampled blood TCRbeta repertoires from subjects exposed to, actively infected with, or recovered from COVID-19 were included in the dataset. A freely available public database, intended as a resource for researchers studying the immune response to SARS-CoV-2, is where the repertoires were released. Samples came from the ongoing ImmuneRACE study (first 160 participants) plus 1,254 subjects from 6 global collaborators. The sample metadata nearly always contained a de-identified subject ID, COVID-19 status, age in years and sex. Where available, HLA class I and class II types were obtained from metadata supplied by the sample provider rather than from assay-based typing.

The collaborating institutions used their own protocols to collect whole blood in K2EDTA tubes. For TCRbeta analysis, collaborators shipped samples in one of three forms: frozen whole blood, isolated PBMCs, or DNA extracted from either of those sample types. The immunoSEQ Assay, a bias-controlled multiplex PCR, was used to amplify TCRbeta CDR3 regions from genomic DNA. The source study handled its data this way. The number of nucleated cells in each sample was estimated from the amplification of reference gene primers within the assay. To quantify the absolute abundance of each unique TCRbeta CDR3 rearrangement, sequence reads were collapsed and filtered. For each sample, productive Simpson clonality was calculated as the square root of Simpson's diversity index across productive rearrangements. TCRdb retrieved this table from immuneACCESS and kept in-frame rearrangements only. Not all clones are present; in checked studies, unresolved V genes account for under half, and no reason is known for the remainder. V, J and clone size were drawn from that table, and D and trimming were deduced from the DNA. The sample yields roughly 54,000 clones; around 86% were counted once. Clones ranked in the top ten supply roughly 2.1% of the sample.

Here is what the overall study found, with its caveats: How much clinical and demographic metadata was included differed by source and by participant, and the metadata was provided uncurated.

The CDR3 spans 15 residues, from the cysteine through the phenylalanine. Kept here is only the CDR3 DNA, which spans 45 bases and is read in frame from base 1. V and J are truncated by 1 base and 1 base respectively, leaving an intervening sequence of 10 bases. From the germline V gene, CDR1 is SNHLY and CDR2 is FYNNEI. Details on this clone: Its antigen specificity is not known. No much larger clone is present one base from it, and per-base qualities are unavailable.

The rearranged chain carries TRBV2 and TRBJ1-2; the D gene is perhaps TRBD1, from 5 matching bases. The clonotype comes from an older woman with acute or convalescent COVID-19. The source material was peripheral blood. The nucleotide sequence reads TGTGCCAGCAGTGAAGGACAGACTTTTAACTATGGCTACACCTTC. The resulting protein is CASSEGQTFNYGYTF.